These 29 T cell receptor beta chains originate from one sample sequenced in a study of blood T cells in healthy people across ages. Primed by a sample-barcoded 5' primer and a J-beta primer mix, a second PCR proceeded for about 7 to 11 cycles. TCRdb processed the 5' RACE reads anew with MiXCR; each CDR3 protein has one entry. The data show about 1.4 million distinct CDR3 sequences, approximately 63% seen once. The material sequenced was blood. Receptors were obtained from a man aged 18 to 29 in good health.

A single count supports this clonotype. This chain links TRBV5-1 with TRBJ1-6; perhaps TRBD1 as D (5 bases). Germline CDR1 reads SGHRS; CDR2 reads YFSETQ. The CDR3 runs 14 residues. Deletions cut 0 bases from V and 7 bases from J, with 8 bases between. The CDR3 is CASSLDGGNSPLHF. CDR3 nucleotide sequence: TGCGCCAGCAGCTTGGACGGGGGAAATTCACCCCTCCACTTT.

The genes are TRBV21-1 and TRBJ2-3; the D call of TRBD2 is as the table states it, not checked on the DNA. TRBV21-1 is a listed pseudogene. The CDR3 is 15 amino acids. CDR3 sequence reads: CASISTSGSTDTQYF. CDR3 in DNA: TGTGCCAGCATTTCGACTAGCGGTAGCACAGATACGCAGTATTTT.

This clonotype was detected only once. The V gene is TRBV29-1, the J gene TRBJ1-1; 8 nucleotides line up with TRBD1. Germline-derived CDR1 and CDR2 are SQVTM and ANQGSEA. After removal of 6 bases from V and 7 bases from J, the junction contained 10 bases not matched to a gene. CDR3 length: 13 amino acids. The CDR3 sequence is CSVATWTGREAFF. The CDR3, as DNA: TGCAGCGTCGCAACCTGGACAGGGCGTGAAGCTTTCTTT.

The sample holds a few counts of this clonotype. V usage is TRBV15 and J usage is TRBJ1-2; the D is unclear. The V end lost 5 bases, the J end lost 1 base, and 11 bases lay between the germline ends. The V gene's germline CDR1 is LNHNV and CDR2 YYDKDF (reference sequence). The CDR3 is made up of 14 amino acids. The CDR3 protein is CATSARTVNYGYTF. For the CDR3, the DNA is TGTGCCACCAGCGCTCGGACGGTTAACTATGGCTACACCTTC. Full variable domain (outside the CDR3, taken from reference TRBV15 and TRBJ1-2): DAMVIQNPRYQVTQFGKPVTLSCSQTLNHNVMYWYQQKSSQAPKLLFHYYDKDFNNEADTPDNFQSRRPNTSFCFLDIRSPGLGDTAMYLCATSARTVNYGYTFGSGTRLTVV.

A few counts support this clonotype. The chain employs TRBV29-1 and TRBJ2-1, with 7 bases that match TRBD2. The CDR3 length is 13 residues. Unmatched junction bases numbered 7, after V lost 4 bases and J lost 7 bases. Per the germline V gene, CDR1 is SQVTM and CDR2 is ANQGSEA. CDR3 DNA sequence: TGCAGCGTTGGGGGGAGGGCCTGGAATGAGCAGTTCTTC. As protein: CSVGGRAWNEQFF.

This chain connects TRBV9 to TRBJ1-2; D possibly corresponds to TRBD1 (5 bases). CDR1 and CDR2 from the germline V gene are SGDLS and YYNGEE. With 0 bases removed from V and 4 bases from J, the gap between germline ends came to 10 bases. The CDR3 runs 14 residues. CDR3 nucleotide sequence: TGTGCCAGCAGCGTAGGGGTGGGGCTCTATGGCTACACCTTC. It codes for CASSVGVGLYGYTF.

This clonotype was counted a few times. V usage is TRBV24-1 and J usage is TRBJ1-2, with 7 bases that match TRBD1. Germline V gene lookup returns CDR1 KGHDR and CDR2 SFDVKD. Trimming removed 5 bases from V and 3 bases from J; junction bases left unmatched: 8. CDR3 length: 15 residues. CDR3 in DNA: TGTGCCACCAGTGGAGTAACCAGGGGGTACTATGGCTACACCTTC. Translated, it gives CATSGVTRGYYGYTF.

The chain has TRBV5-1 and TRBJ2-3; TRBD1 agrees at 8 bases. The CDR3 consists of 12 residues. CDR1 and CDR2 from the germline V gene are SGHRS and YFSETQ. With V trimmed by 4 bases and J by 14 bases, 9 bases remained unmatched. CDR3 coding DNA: TGCGCCAGCAGCACTGGCAGGACAGGGCCGTATTTT. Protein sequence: CASSTGRTGPYF. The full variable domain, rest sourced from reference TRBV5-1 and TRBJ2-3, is KAGVTQTPRYLIKTRGQQVTLSCSPISGHRSVSWYQQTPGQGLQFLFEYFSETQRNKGNFPGRFSGRQFSNSRSEMNVSTLELGDSALYLCASSTGRTGPYFGPGTRLTVL.

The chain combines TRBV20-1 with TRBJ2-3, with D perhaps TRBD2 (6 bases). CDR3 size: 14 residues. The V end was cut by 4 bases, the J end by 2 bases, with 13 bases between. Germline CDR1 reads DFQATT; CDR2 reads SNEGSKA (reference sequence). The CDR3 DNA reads TGCAGTGCTAAGGACTACTTAGACACAGATACGCAGTATTTT. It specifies CSAKDYLDTDTQYF.

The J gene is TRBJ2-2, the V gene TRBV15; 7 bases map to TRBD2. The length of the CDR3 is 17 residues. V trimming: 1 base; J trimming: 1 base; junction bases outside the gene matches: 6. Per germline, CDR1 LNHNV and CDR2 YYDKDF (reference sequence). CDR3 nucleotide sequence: TGTGCCACCAGCAGAGCGCCGGGACTAAGGAACACCGGGGAGCTGTTTTTT. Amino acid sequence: CATSRAPGLRNTGELFF.

In DNA form, the CDR3 reads TGTGCCAGCAGCCAAGTTGGGGAGCCCCAGCATTTT. Protein sequence: CASSQVGEPQHF. The chain links TRBV3-1 to TRBJ1-5; no definite D call. V was trimmed by 1 base and J by 8 bases, leaving 6 bases between them. CDR1 and CDR2 (germline): LGHDT, YNNKEL (reference sequence). CDR3 length: 12 amino acids.

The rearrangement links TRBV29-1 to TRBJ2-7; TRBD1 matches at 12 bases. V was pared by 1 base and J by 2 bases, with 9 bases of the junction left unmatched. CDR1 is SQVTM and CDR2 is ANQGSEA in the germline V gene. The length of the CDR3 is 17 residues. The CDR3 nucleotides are TGCAGCGTTGAAGTATCGGGCGGGACAGGGGGCCCCTACGAGCAGTACTTC. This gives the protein CSVEVSGGTGGPYEQYF.

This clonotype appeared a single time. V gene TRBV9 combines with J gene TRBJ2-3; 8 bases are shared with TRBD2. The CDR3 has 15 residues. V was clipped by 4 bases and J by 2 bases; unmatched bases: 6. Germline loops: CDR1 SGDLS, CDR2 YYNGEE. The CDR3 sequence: CASSRGGTITDTQYF. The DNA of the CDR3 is TGTGCCAGCAGCCGCGGGGGGACTATCACAGATACGCAGTATTTT.

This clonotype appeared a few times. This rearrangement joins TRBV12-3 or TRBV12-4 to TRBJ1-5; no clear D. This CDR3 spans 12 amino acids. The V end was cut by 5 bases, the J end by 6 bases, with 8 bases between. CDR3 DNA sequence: TGTGCCAGCAGTGCGGGGAGTCAGCCCCAGCATTTT. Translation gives CASSAGSQPQHF.

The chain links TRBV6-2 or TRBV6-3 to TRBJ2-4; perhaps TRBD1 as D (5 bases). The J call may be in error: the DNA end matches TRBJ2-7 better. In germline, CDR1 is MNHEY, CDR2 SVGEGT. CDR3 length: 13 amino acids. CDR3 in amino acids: CASRRPTEHEQYF. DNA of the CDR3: TGTGCCAGCAGACGACCGACAGAACACGAGCAGTACTTC.

DNA of the CDR3: TGTGCCAGCTCACCAAACGGGGGGACCGTTCAGTATTTT. Translated: CASSPNGGTVQYF. This chain connects TRBV18 to TRBJ2-3, with TRBD2 matching 7 bases. Germline V CDR1 and CDR2: KGHSH, LQKENI. The CDR3 is 13 amino acids. V was clipped by 2 bases and J by 12 bases; unmatched bases: 8.

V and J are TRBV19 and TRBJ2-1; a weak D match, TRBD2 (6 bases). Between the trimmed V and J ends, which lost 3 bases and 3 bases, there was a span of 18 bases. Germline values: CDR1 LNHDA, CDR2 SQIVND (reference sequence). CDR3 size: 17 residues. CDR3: CASSIGSGLLIYNEQFF. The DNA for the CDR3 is TGTGCCAGTAGTATTGGCTCGGGACTCCTGATCTACAATGAGCAGTTCTTC.

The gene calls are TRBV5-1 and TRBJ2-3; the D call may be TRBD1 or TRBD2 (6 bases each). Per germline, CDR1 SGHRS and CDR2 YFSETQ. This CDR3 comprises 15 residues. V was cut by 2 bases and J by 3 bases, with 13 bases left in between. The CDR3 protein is CASSFPQGRTDTQYF. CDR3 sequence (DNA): TGCGCCAGCAGCTTTCCGCAGGGGAGGACAGATACGCAGTATTTT.

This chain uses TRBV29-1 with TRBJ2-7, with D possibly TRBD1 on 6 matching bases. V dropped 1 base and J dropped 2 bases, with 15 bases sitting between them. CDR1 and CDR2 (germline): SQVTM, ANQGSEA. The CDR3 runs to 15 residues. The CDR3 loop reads CSVEVGVTGPYEQYF. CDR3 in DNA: TGCAGCGTTGAAGTTGGGGTGACAGGCCCCTACGAGCAGTACTTC.

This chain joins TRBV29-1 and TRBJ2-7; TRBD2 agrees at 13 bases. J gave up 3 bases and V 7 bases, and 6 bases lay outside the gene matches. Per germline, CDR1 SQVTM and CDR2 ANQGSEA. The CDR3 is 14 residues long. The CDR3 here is CSAGTSGKIYEQYF. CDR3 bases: TGCAGCGCAGGGACTAGCGGGAAAATCTACGAGCAGTACTTC.

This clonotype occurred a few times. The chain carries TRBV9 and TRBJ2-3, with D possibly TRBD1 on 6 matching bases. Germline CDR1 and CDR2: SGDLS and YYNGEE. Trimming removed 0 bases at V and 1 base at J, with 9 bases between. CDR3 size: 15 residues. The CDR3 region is CASSVVAGGTDTQYF. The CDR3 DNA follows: TGTGCCAGCAGCGTAGTTGCAGGGGGCACAGATACGCAGTATTTT.

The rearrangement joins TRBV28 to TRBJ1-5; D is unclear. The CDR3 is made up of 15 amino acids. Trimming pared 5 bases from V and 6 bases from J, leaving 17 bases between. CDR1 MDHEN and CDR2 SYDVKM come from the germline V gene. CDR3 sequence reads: CASSPSEALGQPQHF. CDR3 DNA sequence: TGTGCCAGCAGTCCCTCCGAGGCTCTTGGTCAGCCCCAGCATTTT.

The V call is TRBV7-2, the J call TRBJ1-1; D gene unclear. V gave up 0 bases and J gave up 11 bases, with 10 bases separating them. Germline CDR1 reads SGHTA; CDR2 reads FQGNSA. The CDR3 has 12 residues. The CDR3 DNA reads TGTGCCAGCAGCTTAGCGGTAGGGAAGGCTTTCTTT. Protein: CASSLAVGKAFF.

The CDR3 is CASSLLGGGGSTDTQYF. The CDR3 nucleotides are TGTGCCAGCAGTTTATTAGGGGGAGGCGGGAGCACAGATACGCAGTATTTT. The chain carries TRBV27 and TRBJ2-3; D is possibly TRBD1 or TRBD2 (6 bases each). The CDR3 spans 17 residues. Germline CDR1 is MNHEY and CDR2 is SMNVEV (reference sequence). The V end was cut by 1 base, the J end by 0 bases, with 14 bases between.

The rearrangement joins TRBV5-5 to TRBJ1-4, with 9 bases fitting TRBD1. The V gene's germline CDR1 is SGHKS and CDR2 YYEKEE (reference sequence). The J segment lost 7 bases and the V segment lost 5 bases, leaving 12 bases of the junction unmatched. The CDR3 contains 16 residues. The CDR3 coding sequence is TGTGCCAGCAGTCGCCACCGGGACAGGGTGGGTGAAAAACTGTTTTTT. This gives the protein CASSRHRDRVGEKLFF.

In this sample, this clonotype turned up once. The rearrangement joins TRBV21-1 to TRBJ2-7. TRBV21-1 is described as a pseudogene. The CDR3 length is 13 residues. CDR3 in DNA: TGTGCCAGCAGCAAGCAGGAGAGGTACGAGCAGTACTTC. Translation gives CASSKQERYEQYF.

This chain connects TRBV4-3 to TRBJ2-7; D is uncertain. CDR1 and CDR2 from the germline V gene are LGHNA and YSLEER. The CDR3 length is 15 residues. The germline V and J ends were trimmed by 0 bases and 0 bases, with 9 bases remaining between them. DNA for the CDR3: TGCGCCAGCAGCCAAGATGAGATTGGCTCCTACGAGCAGTACTTC. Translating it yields CASSQDEIGSYEQYF.

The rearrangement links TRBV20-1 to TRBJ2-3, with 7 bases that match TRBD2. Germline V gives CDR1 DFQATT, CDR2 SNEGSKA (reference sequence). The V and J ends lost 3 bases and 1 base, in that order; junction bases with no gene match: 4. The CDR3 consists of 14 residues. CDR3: CSARAGVRTDTQYF. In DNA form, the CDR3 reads TGCAGTGCTAGGGCGGGGGTTCGCACAGATACGCAGTATTTT.

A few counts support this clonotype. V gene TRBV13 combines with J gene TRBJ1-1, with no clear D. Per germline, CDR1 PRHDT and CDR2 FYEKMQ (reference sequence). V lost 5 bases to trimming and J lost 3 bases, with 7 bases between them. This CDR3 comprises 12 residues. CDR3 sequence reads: CASSPSYTEAFF. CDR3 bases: TGTGCCAGCAGCCCCTCCTACACTGAAGCTTTCTTT.